The 10 T cell receptor beta chains below were found in one sample sequenced in a study of breast tumors, draining lymph nodes, adjacent tissues. A single record per CDR3 protein comes from TCRdb applying MiXCR to the multiplex PCR reads. Of approximately 22,000 distinct CDR3 sequences listed, 45% to 60% are singletons. The source material was breast tumor tissue. Receptors originate from a female donor with breast cancer. Some clones in this sample may be carry-over from other donors' samples.

The rearrangement links TRBV29-1 to TRBJ2-7, with D unresolved. The ends were cut back, 6 bases at V and 2 bases at J, with 8 bases in the middle. The germline CDR1 and CDR2 sequences are SQVTM and ANQGSEA. The CDR3 loop spans 11 amino acids. For the CDR3, the DNA is TGCAGCGTCGTGGACCCCTACGAGCAGTACTTC. This gives the protein CSVVDPYEQYF.

V and J are TRBV7-8 and TRBJ2-5; D not resolved. Germline assignment: CDR1 SGHVS and CDR2 FQNEAQ. Between the trimmed V and J ends, which lost 5 bases and 0 bases, there was a span of 10 bases. The CDR3 sequence is 14 residues long. DNA of the CDR3: TGTGCCAGCAGCCTACGGGCCTACCAAGAGACCCAGTACTTC. The encoded protein is CASSLRAYQETQYF.

The genes are TRBV5-6 and TRBJ2-7, with D uncertain. The V gene lost 5 bases and the J gene lost 2 bases, with 11 bases spanning the gap. The germline gives CDR1 SGHDT, CDR2 YYEEEE. The CDR3 loop spans 13 amino acids. The CDR3 DNA reads TGTGCCAGCAGTCCTCTAGTGCCCTACGAGCAGTACTTC. Protein: CASSPLVPYEQYF. The whole variable domain, remainder taken from reference TRBV5-6 and TRBJ2-7, is DAGVTQSPTHLIKTRGQQVTLRCSPKSGHDTVSWYQQALGQGPQFIFQYYEEEERQRGNFPDRFSGHQFPNYSSELNVNALLLGDSALYLCASSPLVPYEQYFGPGTRLTVT.

This clonotype was recorded many times. The V gene is TRBV27, the J gene TRBJ2-1, with unresolved D. Trimming removed 4 bases at V and 3 bases at J, with 4 bases between. The CDR3 sequence is 12 residues long. Germline values: CDR1 MNHEY, CDR2 SMNVEV (reference sequence). The CDR3 here is CASSSYYNEQFF. Here the CDR3 DNA reads TGTGCCAGCAGTTCTTACTACAATGAGCAGTTCTTC.

The genes are TRBV6-4 and TRBJ2-3, with D possibly matching TRBD1 (6 bases). V lost 6 bases and J 3 bases, leaving 10 bases between the germline ends. CDR1 is MRHNA and CDR2 is SNTAGT in the germline V gene. The CDR3 length is 13 residues. CDR3 sequence: CASRPQGTDTQYF. In nucleotides, the CDR3 is TGTGCCAGCAGACCCCAGGGGACAGATACGCAGTATTTT.

The chain links TRBV24-1 to TRBJ2-7; 10 bases agree with TRBD2. The V segment lost 7 bases and the J segment 2 bases; nucleotides outside the gene matches: 7. The CDR3 runs to 15 residues. Germline values: CDR1 KGHDR, CDR2 SFDVKD. CDR3 sequence: CATSRGLAGAYEQYF. In nucleotides, the CDR3 is TGTGCCACCAGCCGAGGCCTAGCGGGGGCCTACGAGCAGTACTTC.

V is TRBV7-9 and J is TRBJ2-5; 7 bases fit TRBD1. The CDR3 has 18 amino acids. The V gene end was trimmed by 1 base and the J gene end by 4 bases; junction bases not matched to a gene: 15. Germline V gene sequence: CDR1 SEHNR, CDR2 FQNEAQ (reference sequence). The CDR3 sequence: CASSLELRRHRGRETQYF. In DNA form, the CDR3 reads TGTGCCAGCAGCTTAGAGCTGCGCCGACACAGGGGAAGAGAGACCCAGTACTTC.

The chain combines TRBV7-9 with TRBJ2-5, with TRBD1 identical over 11 bases. CDR1 is SEHNR and CDR2 is FQNEAQ in the germline V gene (reference sequence). J lost 4 bases, V lost 3 bases, and 7 bases had no gene match. This CDR3 is built from 16 residues. Written as DNA, the CDR3 is TGTGCCAGCAGCTTTACGGTGGGACAGGGGGGAGAGACCCAGTACTTC. Its protein is CASSFTVGQGGETQYF.

In this sample, this clonotype turned up once. This chain uses TRBV2 with TRBJ1-2, with D maybe TRBD1 (5 bases). The CDR3 contains 14 residues. The ends were cut back, 4 bases at V and 2 bases at J, with 11 bases in the middle. CDR1 SNHLY and CDR2 FYNNEI come from the germline V gene. In DNA, the CDR3 is TGTGCCAGCAGTGGCGACAGTTACAACTATGGCTACACCTTC. This translates into CASSGDSYNYGYTF.

A few counts support this clonotype. The V and J genes are TRBV11-2 and TRBJ2-7, with D hard to call. V gave up 2 bases and J gave up 6 bases, with 11 bases separating them. Looked up from germline, CDR1 is SGHAT and CDR2 is FQNNGV. The CDR3 extends over 13 amino acids. CDR3 region: CASSLIGQTEQYF. CDR3 bases: TGTGCCAGCAGCTTAATTGGGCAGACCGAGCAGTACTTC.